This TCR beta chain was retrieved from a study of blood T cell repertoires in COVID-19. The overall study: In each case, the material was cDNA or gDNA derived from T cells, B-cell-depleted T cells, or PBMCs.

Profiling relied on immunoSEQ multiplex PCR, and the TCRdb table lists in-frame clones only, not all of them. The sample lists about 420,000 clones; about 90% were seen once. The source is a young man with COVID-19, enrolled during active disease. The specimen was peripheral blood.

The CDR3 DNA reads as TGTGCCAGCAGTGAAAAGGACAGGGCTGGGGTGGTGACTAGCGGGAGGGTTGAGACCCAGTACTTC. Encoded protein: CASSEKDRAGVVTSGRVETQYF. The chain combines TRBV6-1 with TRBJ2-5, with TRBD2 matching over 14 bases. The CDR3 runs 22 residues. The germline V gene has CDR1 MNHNS and CDR2 SASEGT. Germline trimming cut 2 bases from V and 5 bases from J; bases unmatched to any gene: 22.